This TCR beta chain was observed in a study of blood T cell repertoires in COVID-19. On the study more broadly: The study drew acute and convalescent COVID-19 samples from the United States, Italy and Spain.

In the authors' methods: Amplification of reference gene primers was used by the study to estimate nucleated cell counts. Assay used: immunoSEQ multiplex PCR; TCRdb lists only in-frame clones, some missing. Clone size and V and J calls were adopted from that table, with D and trimming inferred from the DNA. The table includes about 350,000 clones, roughly 89% detected once. CDR3 length equals 14 residues. Between the trimmed V and J ends, which lost 2 bases and 2 bases, there was a span of 11 bases. Germline V CDR1 and CDR2: SQVTM, ANQGSEA. Sequenced sample: peripheral blood. The origin of this receptor is a man aged 25-45 years with COVID-19, enrolled during active disease. This chain joins TRBV29-1 and TRBJ2-3; D might be TRBD1 (5 bases). The CDR3 DNA reads TGCAGCGTTGAAAAACAGGACATCACAGATACGCAGTATTTT. As protein: CSVEKQDITDTQYF.